This T cell receptor beta chain was sequenced during a study of cytomegalovirus exposure and HLA in healthy donors (dated by TCRdb to 2016 to 2017). For context, the study as a whole: An earlier analysis of several hundred of the donors reported 276 Gb of sequence data and around 110 million unique TCR beta sequences obtained from roughly 180 million T cells. Of the 398 genotyped donors, about 80% fell in the genetic ancestry cluster associated with self-reported Caucasian donors. Donor age, sex, ethnicity and CMV serostatus were collected together with the repertoire data. The study combined high-throughput TCR immunosequencing, statistical association of individual TCRs with disease status, and machine learning to predict cytomegalovirus infection status. Typing coverage varied by locus: roughly 629-630 donors for A, B, C, DRB1 and DQB1; more than 500 for DQA1; over 600 for DPA1; some 470 for DPB1. Rather than drawing on any new phenotypic data, the later analysis identified candidate immune exposures from TCR beta sequences and the way those sequences occurred across donors. Besides the first cohort of roughly 660 subjects, a separate validation cohort made up of over a hundred different subjects was used. Four to six DR-DQ haplotypes were handled as single units for association and clustering, since linkage in the cohort was strong. The study profiled the T cell repertoires of some 610 subjects by immunosequencing and related them to cytomegalovirus serostatus. Among some 400 genotyped donors of the cohort, an average of around 240,000 unique TCR beta nucleotide sequences was sequenced per donor, of which roughly 18% were non-productive. Class I and class II HLA loci were covered by the typing at four-digit resolution. An earlier analysis of about 620 of the donors applied high-throughput TCR beta sequencing to assess whether each TCR beta V gene segment acted as functional or pseudogenic. Roughly 300 gigabases of sequencing data and around 85 million unique TCR sequences made up an early release that covered approximately 700 HLA-typed donors. A later analysis re-analyzed previously published TCR beta repertoires from 660 or so donors and added high-resolution HLA genotyping to study TCR occurrence patterns. The study aimed to test whether signatures of past pathogen exposure could be identified by cataloging public T cell receptors. A later genetic analysis used genome-wide SNP genotypes for about 65% of the roughly 670 donors, treating that subset as a discovery cohort. Every repertoire in the discovery cohort had been generated on one and the same sequencing platform.

Study-level results and caveats: A later analysis found that HLA-associated TCR beta chains were more clonally expanded and had lower generation probabilities than equally common non-associated chains. In a later analysis, the rate of TCR association differed among HLA loci, with DRB1 alleles having the most associated TCRs and HLA-C alleles having the fewest. Compared with the 666-donor mean, donors in an Asian-associated ancestry cluster had fewer N-insertions in productive TCRs, according to a later genetic analysis. The authors suggested that the approach could potentially be generalized to other disease states and immunological phenotypes. According to a later analysis, parvovirus B19, influenza, CMV and Epstein-Barr virus appeared linked to several top co-occurrence clusters. Because counts were too low, about 15 rarely observed V segments, including chromosome 9 orphons, were left out of the earlier analysis of a few hundred of the donors. A further reported finding was that TCR beta sequences accurately predicted the HLA-A and HLA-B alleles for most subjects in the first cohort. Linkage disequilibrium might explain the correlated functional status among segregating V segments, but an unknown experimental factor could not be excluded. This cohort had only TCR beta chains sequenced, and the lack of alpha or paired-chain data limited which features could be detected. A cluster of highly shared sequence variants was judged likely to be a technical artifact of the sequencing pipeline. While some public TCRs were present in many individuals, most TCR sequences turned up only very rarely across donors. A few of the identified cytomegalovirus-associated TCR beta chains were confirmed in vitro to be specific for cytomegalovirus antigens. Assigning TCR associations to individual alleles was difficult when HLA alleles, especially DR and DQ, strongly co-occurred. The presence/absence analyses assumed that sequencing depth was roughly uniform across donors, and that assumption may not be true. Some IMGT-functional V segments, including TRBV6-2 and TRBV6-3, could not be distinguished by the 87-base-pair reads and were therefore excluded. Specific HLA alleles were associated with more than 15,000 TCR beta sequences at a false discovery rate of 0.05 in a later analysis. Broadly in line with IMGT annotations, most TCR beta V segments showed up in productive rearrangements about 90% or about 30% of the time in an earlier analysis of around 550 of the donors. An association between a missense DCLRE1C variant and V-gene and J-gene trimming of TCR beta chains was found in a later genetic analysis and replicated in an independent cohort. According to a later analysis, most CMV-associated TCR beta chains appeared to be HLA-restricted, and the HLA associations seemed to be driven largely by CMV exposure. In the study, some 160 TCR beta chains were listed as associated with cytomegalovirus. Because some donors lacked HLA typing at each locus, the association tests relied only on the typed subset. The classifier was reported to diagnose cytomegalovirus status with high specificity and sensitivity in both the original and validation cohorts. Immune exposure information for the cohort was limited to CMV serostatus.

To note about this clone: Its antigen has not been determined. No base qualities exist here, and no much larger clone lies one base off it.

Library prep was done by the immunoSEQ multiplex PCR assay. For the multiplex PCR, a mixture combining 60 forward primers for TCR Vbeta segments and 13 reverse primers for TCR Jbeta segments was used. The CDR3 region of rearranged TCR beta genes was amplified from genomic DNA with a multiplex PCR assay. On the Illumina HiSeq System, the amplified TCR beta libraries were sequenced as 87-base-pair reads. Processing in the source paper ran as follows. In a later analysis, tens of millions of unique TCR beta chains were counted across the 500 to 850 repertoires, and approximately 11 million of these chains were shared by at least two donors. Raw reads were error-corrected and collapsed into unique sequences with a nearest-neighbor algorithm that merged closely related sequences to remove PCR and sequencing errors. Alignment of CDR3 sequences to IMGT reference sequences was used to assign V, D and J gene segments. For a sequence to be retained, a match of at least six nucleotides was required to both a V gene segment and a J gene segment. A rearrangement was called productive if the CDR3 had no stop codons and remained in frame with V and J, and every other rearrangement was called non-productive. CDR3 was defined according to IMGT convention as the region running from the second conserved V-encoded cysteine to the conserved J-encoded phenylalanine. Sequences without an unambiguous match to a single V gene segment were excluded from the earlier analysis of approximately 600 of the donors. In an earlier analysis of several hundred of the donors, a V segment was called functional when productive rearrangements were above 56.7%, and segregating when the standard deviation between donors exceeded 5%. A statistical classification framework was built for diagnosing cytomegalovirus status from the catalog of TCR beta chain sequences. In a later analysis, V and J genes were assigned by comparing TCR nucleotide sequences against IMGT/GENE-DB human TR gene sequences. The TCRdist pipeline was used in a later analysis to assign CDR3 sequences and most-parsimonious VDJ recombination scenarios. In a later analysis, every TCR beta chain was defined by the combination of its CDR3 amino acid sequence and its V-gene family, and reads without a unique V-gene family were dropped. To address suspected cross-contamination and a sequencing artifact, a later analysis removed approximately 600 highly shared, low-generation-probability nucleotide sequences. In a later analysis, a clonal expansion index was calculated for each public chain from normalized within-repertoire ranks of inferred template counts. In a later analysis, generation probabilities were computed with a VDJ recombination model fitted to out-of-frame rearrangements, and the resulting probabilities were checked against IGoR. A later analysis scored TCR-TCR, TCR-HLA and TCR-CMV co-occurrence with hypergeometric tests, applying a repertoire-size bias correction to TCR pairs. In a later analysis, false discovery rates were estimated by permuting HLA or CMV assignments 20 times. In a later analysis, co-occurring TCRs were grouped using DBSCAN, with TCRdist sequence similarity added in when clustering inside HLA-allele-positive subsets. Co-occurrence clustering excluded repertoires with fewer than 30,000 or more than 120,000 public chains, plus five with anomalous nucleotide sharing. Drawn from immuneACCESS, this table holds only the in-frame rearrangements with V and J called that TCRdb kept. Clones are partly lost; checked studies trace under half to an unresolved V gene and leave the rest unexplained. V and J calls plus clone size are reproduced from that table; the DNA served to infer D and trimming. The sample includes around 150,000 clones, with 68% observed a single time. 3.5% to 5% of the sample rests with the top ten.

The cohort comprised 670 or so healthy bone marrow donors. At the time of sampling, every cohort member was nominally healthy, though immune exposures that went unrecorded were likely present. The donor was CMV seropositive and was included in the group of 250 to 300 seropositive cohort members. Each donor provided a peripheral blood sample, and peripheral blood mononuclear cells were used for TCR beta sequencing. The Qiagen DNeasy Blood Extraction Kit was used to extract genomic DNA from the blood cell samples. The CDR3 covers 19 residues, taking in both the cysteine and the phenylalanine. CDR3 DNA only is kept here, 57 bases in frame from base 1. Trimming leaves V shorter by 1 base and J shorter by 4 bases, with the junction holding 16 bases beyond the gene matches. CDR1 and CDR2, looked up from the germline V gene, are SGHTA and FQGNSA.

Specimen: PBMCs. Recombination joined TRBV7-2 with TRBJ1-2; TRBD1 aligns with 9 central bases. This TCR derives from a woman younger than 35 in good health and CMV-seropositive. The DNA sequence is TGTGCCAGCAGCTTAGTACGAACCCCGCGGGACAGGGTTTCCTATGGCTACACCTTC. The encoded protein is CASSLVRTPRDRVSYGYTF.